This section outlines one T cell receptor beta chain sequence together with its context. No antigen is known for it. Assay: immunoSEQ multiplex PCR; the TCRdb copy retains only in-frame clones and omits some. The table has tens of thousands of clones, 93% seen once. This sample stems from a study of Tregs in tolerant kidney transplant recipients. Regarding the study as a whole: Biological reproducibility was not directly addressed in this study.

Trimming cost V 5 bases and J 9 bases; bases outside gene matches: 3. There are 13 residues in the CDR3. Germline CDR1 reads SNHLY; CDR2 reads FYNNEI. The nonmyeloablative bone marrow transplants came from related graft donors, with transient mixed chimerism. Sequencing used CD4+ T cells from blood (PBMCs), obtained 12 months after the transplant. The receptor comes from a human patient who received a combined kidney and bone marrow transplant. Some of the T cells may derive from the graft donor. The J gene is TRBJ1-6, the V gene TRBV2, with 8 bases fitting TRBD1. The CDR3 sequence is CASSKDRASPLHF. The CDR3 DNA reads TGTGCCAGCAGTAAGGACAGGGCTTCACCCCTCCACTTT.